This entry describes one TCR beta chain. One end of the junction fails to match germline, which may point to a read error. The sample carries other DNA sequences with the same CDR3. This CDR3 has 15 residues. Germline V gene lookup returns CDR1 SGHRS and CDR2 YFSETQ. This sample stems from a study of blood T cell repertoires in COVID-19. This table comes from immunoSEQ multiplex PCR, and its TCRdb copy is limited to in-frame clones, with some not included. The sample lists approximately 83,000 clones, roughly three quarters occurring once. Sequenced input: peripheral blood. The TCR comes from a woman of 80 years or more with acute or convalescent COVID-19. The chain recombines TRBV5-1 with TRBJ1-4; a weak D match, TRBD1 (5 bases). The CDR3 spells CASSLGEATNEKLFF. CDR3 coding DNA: TGTGCCAGCAGCTTAGGGGAAGCAACTAATGAAAAACTGTTTTTT.